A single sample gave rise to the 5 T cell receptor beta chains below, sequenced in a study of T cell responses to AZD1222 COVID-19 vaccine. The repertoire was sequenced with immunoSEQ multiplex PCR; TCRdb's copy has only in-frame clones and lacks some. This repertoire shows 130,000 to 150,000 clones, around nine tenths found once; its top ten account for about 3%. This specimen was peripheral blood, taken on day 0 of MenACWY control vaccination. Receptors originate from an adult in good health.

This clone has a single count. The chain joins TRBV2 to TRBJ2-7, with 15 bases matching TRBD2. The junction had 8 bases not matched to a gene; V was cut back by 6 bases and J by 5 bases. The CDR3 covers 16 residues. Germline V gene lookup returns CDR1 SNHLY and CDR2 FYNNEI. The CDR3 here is CASSGTSGRPGNEQYF. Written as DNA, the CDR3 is TGTGCCAGCAGCGGGACTAGCGGGAGGCCCGGCAACGAGCAGTACTTC.

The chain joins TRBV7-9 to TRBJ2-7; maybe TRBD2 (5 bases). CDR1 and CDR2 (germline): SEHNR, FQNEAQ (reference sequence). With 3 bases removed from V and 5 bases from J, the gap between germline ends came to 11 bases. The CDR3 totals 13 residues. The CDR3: CASSFGLPHEQYF. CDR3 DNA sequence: TGTGCCAGCAGCTTTGGACTGCCCCACGAGCAGTACTTC.

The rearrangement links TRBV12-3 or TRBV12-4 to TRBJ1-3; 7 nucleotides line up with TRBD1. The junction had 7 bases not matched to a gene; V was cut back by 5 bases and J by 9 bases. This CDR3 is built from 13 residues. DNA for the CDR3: TGTGCCAGCAGTATCGACAGGGATCGCACCATATATTTT. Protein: CASSIDRDRTIYF.

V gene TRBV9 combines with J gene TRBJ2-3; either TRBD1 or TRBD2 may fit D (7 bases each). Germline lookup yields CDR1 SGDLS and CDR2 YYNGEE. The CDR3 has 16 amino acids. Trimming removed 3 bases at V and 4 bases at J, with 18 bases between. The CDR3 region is CASSEAGRGGADTQYF. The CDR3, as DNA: TGTGCCAGCAGCGAGGCGGGCAGGGGGGGCGCAGATACGCAGTATTTT.

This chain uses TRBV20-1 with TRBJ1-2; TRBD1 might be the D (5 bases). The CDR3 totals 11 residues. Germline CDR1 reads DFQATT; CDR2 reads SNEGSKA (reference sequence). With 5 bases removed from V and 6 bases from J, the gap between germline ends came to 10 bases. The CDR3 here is CSAVDNDGYTF. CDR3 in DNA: TGCAGTGCTGTGGACAACGATGGCTACACCTTC.